A single T cell receptor (beta chain) is shown here with its context. It has no known antigen specificity. No per-base quality is available; no much larger clone lies one base away. The method behind the library was the immunoSEQ multiplex PCR assay. For the multiplex PCR, a mixture combining 60 forward primers for TCR Vbeta segments and 13 reverse primers for TCR Jbeta segments was used. A multiplex PCR assay on genomic DNA amplified the CDR3 region of rearranged TCR beta genes. Amplified TCR beta libraries were sequenced as 87-base-pair reads on the Illumina HiSeq System. Per the original workflow: Across the roughly 600 repertoires, a later analysis counted 75 million to 90 million unique TCR beta chains, some 11 million of which were shared by at least two donors. To remove PCR and sequencing errors, raw reads were error-corrected and collapsed into unique sequences using a nearest-neighbor algorithm that merged closely related sequences. Alignment of CDR3 sequences to IMGT reference sequences was used to assign V, D and J gene segments. Each retained sequence needed at least a six-nucleotide match to both a V gene segment and a J gene segment. A rearrangement counted as productive if the CDR3 had no stop codons and remained in frame with V and J, and every other rearrangement counted as non-productive. CDR3 was defined according to IMGT convention as the region running from the second conserved V-encoded cysteine to the conserved J-encoded phenylalanine. Sequences without an unambiguous match to a single V gene segment were excluded from the earlier analysis of a few hundred of the donors. In an earlier analysis of approximately 590 of the donors, a V segment was called functional when productive rearrangements were above 56.7%, and segregating when the standard deviation between donors exceeded 5%. A statistical classification framework was built to diagnose cytomegalovirus status from the catalog of TCR beta chain sequences. In a later analysis, TCR nucleotide sequences were compared against IMGT/GENE-DB human TR gene sequences so that V and J genes could be assigned. Using the TCRdist pipeline, a later analysis assigned CDR3 sequences along with most-parsimonious VDJ recombination scenarios. In a later analysis, each TCR beta chain was defined by its CDR3 amino acid sequence together with its V-gene family, and reads lacking a unique V-gene family were excluded. In a later analysis, around 600 highly shared, low-generation-probability nucleotide sequences were removed to address suspected cross-contamination and a sequencing artifact. For each public chain, a later analysis derived a clonal expansion index from normalized ranks of inferred template counts within each repertoire. A later analysis computed generation probabilities with a VDJ recombination model fitted to out-of-frame rearrangements, and checked the results against IGoR. A later analysis scored TCR-TCR, TCR-HLA and TCR-CMV co-occurrence with hypergeometric tests, applying a repertoire-size bias correction to TCR pairs. A later analysis estimated false discovery rates by permuting HLA or CMV assignments 20 times. A later analysis grouped co-occurring TCRs with DBSCAN, adding TCRdist sequence similarity when clustering within HLA-allele-positive subsets. Repertoires with fewer than 30,000 or more than 120,000 public chains were left out of co-occurrence clustering, as were four to six repertoires with anomalous nucleotide sharing. TCRdb took over this immuneACCESS table, retaining in-frame rearrangements with V and J assigned. Such tables are incomplete; in checked studies, under half of the missing clones stem from an unresolved V gene, and the remainder is unexplained. That table gives V, J and clone size, and the DNA gave D and trimming. The sample includes 90,000 to 120,000 clones, with around 80% observed a single time. The ten largest make up around 1.5% of the sample.

This record comes from a study of cytomegalovirus exposure and HLA in healthy donors (dated by TCRdb to between 2016 and 2019). Context from the whole study: An earlier analysis of some 600 of the donors reported under 300 Gb of sequence data and 95 million to 140 million unique TCR beta sequences obtained from approximately 180 million T cells. Typing coverage differed by locus: A, B, C, DRB1 and DQB1 were typed in roughly 620-630 donors, DQA1 in about 500, DPA1 in some 600, and DPB1 in approximately 450. Along with the approximately 700-subject first cohort, a separate validation cohort of about 110 different subjects was used. The later analysis used no new phenotypic data to find candidate immune exposures, relying instead on TCR beta sequences and their occurrence across donors. The study aimed to test whether cataloging public T cell receptors could reveal signatures of past pathogen exposure. The study profiled the T cell repertoires of 500 to 800 subjects by immunosequencing and related them to cytomegalovirus serostatus. Donor age, sex, ethnicity and CMV serostatus were compiled together with the repertoire data. Around 320 gigabases of sequencing data and roughly 90 million unique TCR sequences were included in an early release covering about 700 HLA-typed donors. Across 398 genotyped donors of the cohort, an average of about 220,000 unique TCR beta nucleotide sequences per donor were sequenced, and around 20% of those sequences were non-productive. High-throughput TCR immunosequencing, statistical association of individual TCRs with disease status, and machine learning were combined to predict cytomegalovirus infection status. Every discovery cohort repertoire had been produced on one sequencing platform. Among the roughly 400 genotyped donors, around 81% belonged to the genetic ancestry cluster associated with self-reported Caucasian donors. A later genetic analysis used genome-wide SNP genotypes for about 60% of the roughly 700 donors, treating that subset as a discovery cohort. A later analysis re-examined previously published TCR beta repertoires from just over 650 donors and added high-resolution HLA genotyping to investigate patterns of TCR occurrence. An earlier analysis of some 600 of the donors applied high-throughput TCR beta sequencing to assess whether each TCR beta V gene segment acted as functional or pseudogenic. Class I and class II HLA loci were covered by the typing at four-digit resolution. Several DR-DQ haplotypes were handled as single units for association and clustering because linkage in the cohort was strong.

CDR1 and CDR2, looked up from the germline V gene, are LGHNA and YSLEER. The CDR3 contains 19 residues, cysteine and phenylalanine counted. This entry keeps only the CDR3 DNA: 57 bases, framed from base 1. At the junction V is shortened by 1 base and J by 1 base, with 20 bases in between. The cohort consisted of 600 to 750 healthy bone marrow donors. At the time of sampling, every cohort member was nominally healthy, though immune exposures that went unrecorded were likely present. The donor was CMV seronegative and belonged to the group of 380 or so seronegative cohort members. Each donor provided a peripheral blood sample, and peripheral blood mononuclear cells were used for TCR beta sequencing. Genomic DNA extraction from the blood cell samples was performed with the Qiagen DNeasy Blood Extraction Kit. What the work shows at the level of the full study, not this receptor alone: The presence/absence analyses assumed that sequencing depth was roughly uniform across donors, and that assumption may not be true. In vitro tests confirmed that a few of the cytomegalovirus-associated TCR beta chains recognize cytomegalovirus antigens. The only immune exposure information available for the cohort was CMV serostatus. In a later analysis, several top co-occurrence clusters were reported to appear linked to parvovirus B19, influenza, CMV and Epstein-Barr virus. In an earlier analysis of several hundred of the donors, most TCR beta V segments were observed in productive rearrangements about 87% or about 30% of the time, broadly matching IMGT annotations. A cluster of highly shared sequence variants was judged likely to be a technical artifact of the sequencing pipeline. A later genetic analysis reported fewer N-insertions in productive TCRs among donors in an Asian-associated ancestry cluster than the roughly 700-donor mean. A further reported finding was that TCR beta sequences accurately predicted the HLA-A and HLA-B alleles for most subjects in the first cohort. A later analysis associated about 17,000 TCR beta sequences with specific HLA alleles at a false discovery rate of 0.05. The authors suggested that the approach could potentially be extended to other disease states and immunological phenotypes. Most CMV-associated TCR beta chains appeared to be HLA-restricted in a later analysis, and the HLA associations seemed to be driven largely by CMV exposure. The 87-base-pair reads could not distinguish some IMGT-functional V segments, including TRBV6-2 and TRBV6-3, so those segments were excluded. Fewer than 20 rarely observed V segments, including chromosome 9 orphons, were excluded from the earlier analysis of approximately 600 of the donors because counts were too low. When HLA alleles, especially DR and DQ, strongly co-occurred, TCR associations were difficult to assign to individual alleles. Linkage disequilibrium might explain the correlated functional status among segregating V segments, but an unknown experimental factor could not be excluded. In a later genetic analysis, a missense DCLRE1C variant was associated with V-gene and J-gene trimming of TCR beta chains, and the association was replicated in an independent cohort. HLA typing was unavailable for some donors at each locus, so association tests used only the typed subset. Compared with equally common non-associated chains, HLA-associated TCR beta chains in a later analysis were more clonally expanded and had lower generation probabilities. This cohort had only TCR beta chains sequenced, and the lack of alpha or paired-chain data limited which features could be detected. In both the original and validation cohorts, the classifier was reported to diagnose cytomegalovirus status with high specificity and sensitivity. In a later analysis, the rate of TCR association differed among HLA loci, with DRB1 alleles having the most associated TCRs and HLA-C alleles having the fewest. Across donors, most TCR sequences were observed very rarely, whereas some public TCRs were present in many individuals. A total of around 150 TCR beta chains were listed by the study as associated with cytomegalovirus.

The sequencing input was PBMCs. This TCR was sampled from a woman in her forties in good health and CMV-seronegative. Recombination connected TRBV4-3 to TRBJ1-5; TRBD1 might be the D gene, on 6 matching bases. The CDR3 region: CASSQVVGAGGSSNQPQHF. The nucleotides are TGCGCCAGCAGCCAAGTGGTGGGTGCGGGGGGCTCGAGCAATCAGCCCCAGCATTTT.